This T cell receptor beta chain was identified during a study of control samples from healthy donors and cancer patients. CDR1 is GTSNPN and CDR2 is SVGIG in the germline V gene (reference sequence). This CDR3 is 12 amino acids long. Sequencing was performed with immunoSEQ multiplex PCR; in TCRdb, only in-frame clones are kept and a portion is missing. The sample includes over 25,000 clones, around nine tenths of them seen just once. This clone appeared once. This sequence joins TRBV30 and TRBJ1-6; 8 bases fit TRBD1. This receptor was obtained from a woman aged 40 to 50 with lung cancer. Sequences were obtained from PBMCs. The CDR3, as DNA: TGTGTCGGGGGACAGGTGGACTCACCCCTCCACTTT. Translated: CVGGQVDSPLHF.